This T cell receptor beta chain derives from a study of vaccination and CD4 T cells after COVID-19. Sequenced with the Oncomine TCR Beta short-read assay was DNA taken from cultured CD4+ T cells. MiXCR, run by TCRdb on the PCR reads, gives a single entry per CDR3 protein. Of approximately 15,000 distinct CDR3 sequences listed, about half are singletons. A few counts support this clonotype. The antigen is undetermined. The V end lost 3 bases, the J end lost 3 bases, and 8 bases lay between the germline ends. CDR3 length equals 13 residues. CDR1 and CDR2 (germline): ENHRY, SYGVKD. This sample's treatment: approximately 9-day PBMC culture with coronavirus spike peptide pools or control peptides (ViraFEST assay).

V and J are TRBV10-3 and TRBJ1-2, with a tentative D call TRBD1 (5 bases). Sequencing was done on a sample of CD4+ T cells from blood, cultured in vitro. This receptor was identified in a human donor who had recovered from COVID-19. The chain's CDR3 is CAISDAGDYGYTF. The DNA of the CDR3 is TGTGCCATCAGTGACGCGGGGGACTATGGCTACACCTTC.